This T cell receptor beta chain was documented in a study of blood T cells in healthy people across ages. Study-wide results and limits: Investigators viewed diversity estimates from one million T cells as underestimates, the study reported.

Details on this clonotype: The antigen is unknown.

Trimming took 2 bases from V and 8 from J, leaving 12 bases between them. Germline V gene lookup returns CDR1 MDHEN and CDR2 SYDVKM. There are 14 residues in the CDR3. Per sample, extraction of total RNA gave at least 5.5 micrograms in every case. For the second PCR, which ran for about 6 to 11 cycles, a sample-barcoded 5' primer and a J-beta primer mix were used. TCRdb ran MiXCR on the 5' RACE reads and lists one entry per CDR3 protein. Among about 1.6 million distinct CDR3 sequences listed, about 31% were seen once. Sequenced input: blood. The TCR comes from a woman between 25 and 40 years old in good health. The rearrangement uses TRBV28 and TRBJ1-4; unclear D gene. CDR3: CASSLGVRLEKLFF. In nucleotides, the CDR3 is TGTGCCAGCAGTTTAGGGGTTCGCCTCGAAAAACTGTTTTTT.